Given below is one T cell receptor beta chain in context. The data originate from a study of blood T cell repertoires in COVID-19. On the study more broadly: Donors in the United States, Italy and Spain gave samples during acute or convalescent COVID-19.

Germline V gene sequence: CDR1 SGHRS, CDR2 YFSETQ. V lost 4 bases, J lost 7 bases, and 7 bases stayed unmatched. The length of the CDR3 is 15 residues. Measured with immunoSEQ multiplex PCR; TCRdb has only the in-frame clones, and not every one. The sample lists fewer than 250,000 clones, about four fifths occurring once. The V gene is TRBV5-1, the J gene TRBJ2-1, with TRBD2 matching 11 bases. Sequenced material: peripheral blood. The clonotype was recovered from a woman between 45 and 60 years old with acute or convalescent COVID-19. The CDR3 reads CASSIGTSGLNEQFF. CDR3 DNA sequence: TGCGCCAGCAGCATAGGGACTAGCGGTTTGAATGAGCAGTTCTTC.